Listed here are 30 T cell receptor beta chains from one sample, sequenced in a study of blood T cell repertoires in COVID-19. Clones were read by immunoSEQ multiplex PCR, and TCRdb kept only the in-frame ones, dropping some. This table has about 100,000 clones, approximately 85% appearing once. Sequenced: peripheral blood. These TCRs come from a human donor in a cohort sampled during active COVID-19.

The J gene is TRBJ2-3, the V gene TRBV6-5; 8 positions match TRBD2. The germline gives CDR1 MNHEY, CDR2 SVGAGI. This CDR3 contains 16 residues. V trimming: 0 bases; J trimming: 4 bases; junction bases outside the gene matches: 6. The CDR3 sequence: CASSYSSGGFSDTQYF. The CDR3, as DNA: TGTGCCAGCAGTTACTCGTCGGGGGGGTTCTCAGATACGCAGTATTTT.

The chain recombines TRBV19 with TRBJ1-2; 8 bases are shared with TRBD1. The CDR3 covers 14 residues. Per germline, CDR1 LNHDA and CDR2 SQIVND (reference sequence). Germline trimming cut 6 bases from V and 6 bases from J; bases unmatched to any gene: 9. The CDR3 nucleotides read TGTGCCAGTAGGGAAGGACAGGGTCGGCATGGCTACACCTTC. It encodes CASREGQGRHGYTF.

This clone was counted only a few times. V is TRBV3-1 (or the pseudogene TRBV3-2) and J is TRBJ2-2; D might be TRBD2 (5 bases). Germline CDR1 and CDR2: LGHDT and YNNKEL (reference sequence). This CDR3 spans 18 amino acids. V lost 3 bases, J lost 6 bases, and 23 bases lay in between. The CDR3 DNA is TGTGCCAGCAGCCACCCTCCGGGAAGATTAGGCAATGCCGGGGAGCTGTTTTTT. Protein product: CASSHPPGRLGNAGELFF.

This clone was counted once. The chain carries TRBV7-3 and TRBJ2-3, with 8 positions matching TRBD2. Trimming removed 5 bases from V and 0 bases from J; junction bases left unmatched: 4. Germline V gene data show CDR1 as SGHTA and CDR2 as FQGTGA. The CDR3 has 15 residues. The CDR3, as DNA: TGTGCCAGCAGCCCCCCGGGGGGGAGCACAGATACGCAGTATTTT. It is translated as CASSPPGGSTDTQYF.

The chain has TRBV19 and TRBJ1-5; 7 positions match TRBD1. Unmatched junction bases numbered 4, after V lost 4 bases and J lost 7 bases. The CDR3 is made up of 13 amino acids. Germline-derived CDR1 and CDR2 are LNHDA and SQIVND (reference sequence). CDR3 sequence (DNA): TGTGCCAGTAGTAGACAGGGTGGACAGCCCCAGCATTTT. Its translation is CASSRQGGQPQHF.

This chain uses TRBV28 with TRBJ1-5; 10 bases line up with TRBD1. The CDR3 length is 19 residues. CDR1 MDHEN and CDR2 SYDVKM come from the germline V gene. The J segment lost 4 bases and the V segment lost 5 bases, leaving 17 bases of the junction unmatched. The CDR3 region has the DNA TGTGCCAGCAGTACCACCGGGACAGGGGATTTTATAGGAAATCAGCCCCAGCATTTT. Encoded protein: CASSTTGTGDFIGNQPQHF.

About this clone itself: This same CDR3 is encoded by further DNA sequences in the sample. The CDR3 spells CASSPRQGNGYTF. CDR3 bases: TGTGCCAGCAGTCCGCGACAGGGAAACGGCTACACCTTC. The chain is built from TRBV27 and TRBJ1-2; 7 bases are a match to TRBD1. Per the germline V gene, CDR1 is MNHEY and CDR2 is SMNVEV (reference sequence). Trimming cost V 5 bases and J 8 bases; bases outside gene matches: 8. The CDR3 is 13 amino acids.

The chain combines TRBV5-5 with TRBJ2-1, with TRBD2 matching over 15 bases. The CDR3 length is 20 residues. The germline gives CDR1 SGHKS, CDR2 YYEKEE (reference sequence). V shed 3 bases, J shed 0 bases, and the junction held 10 bases outside the gene matches. CDR3 loop: CASSSRPGLAGGSSYNEQFF. The CDR3 DNA reads as TGTGCCAGCAGCTCAAGACCGGGACTAGCGGGAGGTAGCTCCTACAATGAGCAGTTCTTC.

This chain links TRBV2 with TRBJ2-7, with D possibly TRBD2 on 5 matching bases. V shed 4 bases and J shed 2 bases, with 15 bases lying between them. This CDR3 is built from 15 residues. Germline V gene lookup returns CDR1 SNHLY and CDR2 FYNNEI. In DNA form, the CDR3 reads TGTGCCAGCAGTGCGACGGATCCCGGGGCCTACGAGCAGTACTTC. It specifies CASSATDPGAYEQYF.

The J gene is TRBJ1-2, the V gene TRBV7-2, with 8 bases matching TRBD1. V was pared by 5 bases and J by 0 bases, with 8 bases of the junction left unmatched. Germline V lookup: CDR1 SGHTA, CDR2 FQGNSA. The CDR3 has 16 amino acids. The CDR3 bases are TGTGCCAGCAGCCCGGGACAGGTGTCGGCTAACTATGGCTACACCTTC. Amino acid sequence: CASSPGQVSANYGYTF.

This chain uses TRBV5-5 with TRBJ2-1; 13 nucleotides align to TRBD2. The germline V gene encodes CDR1 SGHKS and CDR2 YYEKEE (reference sequence). V gave up 1 base and J gave up 5 bases; unmatched junction bases: 12. The CDR3 covers 19 residues. Here the CDR3 reads CASSLKGLAGLGSNNEQFF. The CDR3 DNA is TGTGCCAGCAGCTTGAAGGGACTAGCGGGGCTAGGCTCTAACAATGAGCAGTTCTTC.

Written as DNA, the CDR3 is TGTGCCAGCAGCTTAGTAGGGGAAGGGGACTATGGCTACACCTTC. This encodes CASSLVGEGDYGYTF. This rearrangement joins TRBV7-2 to TRBJ1-2; possible D gene TRBD1, 5 bases. The CDR3 spans 15 residues. Trimming cost V 1 base and J 3 bases, with 12 bases left between them. CDR1 is SGHTA and CDR2 is FQGNSA in the germline V gene.

The gene calls are TRBV7-9 and TRBJ2-3; 8 bases line up with TRBD1. The V gene's germline CDR1 is SEHNR and CDR2 FQNEAQ (reference sequence). The CDR3 is 17 residues long. The V gene end was trimmed by 0 bases and the J gene end by 4 bases; junction bases not matched to a gene: 9. Here the CDR3 DNA reads TGTGCCAGCAGCTTAGCTAGCCAGGGGGCTTTCTCAGATACGCAGTATTTT. It specifies CASSLASQGAFSDTQYF.

The chain joins TRBV28 to TRBJ2-7, with D possibly matching TRBD1 (5 bases). V lost 6 bases and J 2 bases, leaving 14 bases between the germline ends. Per germline, CDR1 MDHEN and CDR2 SYDVKM. The CDR3 spans 14 residues. The CDR3 DNA is TGTGCCAGCAGCCCCCGCAGGGCTCCCTACGAGCAGTACTTC. This translates into CASSPRRAPYEQYF.

The J gene is TRBJ1-1, the V gene TRBV6-5; D call uncertain. The CDR3 is made up of 13 amino acids. Trimming stripped 8 bases from V and 2 bases from J, with 12 bases between. CDR1 MNHEY and CDR2 SVGAGI come from the germline V gene. The chain's CDR3 is CASGRGRNTEAFF. The CDR3 nucleotides are TGTGCCAGCGGTCGCGGCCGCAACACTGAAGCTTTCTTT.

J is TRBJ2-2 and V is TRBV18, with TRBD2 identical over 12 bases. V lost 3 bases, J lost 3 bases, and 8 bases stayed unmatched. In germline, CDR1 is KGHSH, CDR2 LQKENI. The CDR3 is made up of 18 amino acids. For the CDR3, the DNA is TGTGCCAGCTCACCGATCTGGACTAGCGGGACTCACACCGGGGAGCTGTTTTTT. Translating gives CASSPIWTSGTHTGELFF. The variable domain in full, with the rest retrieved from reference TRBV18 and TRBJ2-2, is NAGVMQNPRHLVRRRGQEARLRCSPMKGHSHVYWYRQLPEEGLKFMVYLQKENIIDESGMPKERFSAEFPKEGPSILRIQQVVRGDSAAYFCASSPIWTSGTHTGELFFGEGSRLTVL.

There are a few counts of this clone. This chain joins TRBV30 and TRBJ2-1, with D maybe TRBD1 (5 bases). This CDR3 region has 12 residues. Per the germline V gene, CDR1 is GTSNPN and CDR2 is SVGIG (reference sequence). V was shortened by 4 bases and J by 8 bases, with 12 bases between the two germline ends. Here the CDR3 reads CAWNRLWDEQFF. DNA for the CDR3: TGTGCCTGGAACAGGTTGTGGGATGAGCAGTTCTTC. Using reference TRBV30 and TRBJ2-1 for the parts outside the CDR3, the full variable domain is SQTIHQWPATLVQPVGSPLSLECTVEGTSNPNLYWYRQAAGRGLQLLFYSVGIGQISSEVPQNLSASRPQDRQFILSSKKLLLSDSGFYLCAWNRLWDEQFFGPGTRLTVL.

This clone was seen just once. The chain couples TRBV19 to TRBJ1-4; maybe TRBD1 (6 bases). Per the germline V gene, CDR1 is LNHDA and CDR2 is SQIVND (reference sequence). The CDR3 has 15 residues. V was clipped by 7 bases and J by 7 bases, with 19 bases between them. CDR3 nucleotide sequence: TGTGCCAGTACCCCGGAAGGGACATTGGGTGAAAAACTGTTTTTT. This codes for CASTPEGTLGEKLFF. Filled out from reference TRBV19 and TRBJ1-4, the complete variable domain reads DGGITQSPKYLFRKEGQNVTLSCEQNLNHDAMYWYRQDPGQGLRLIYYSQIVNDFQKGDIAEGYSVSREKKESFPLTVTSAQKNPTAFYLCASTPEGTLGEKLFFGSGTQLSVL.

This clone was found once. The V and J genes are TRBV28 and TRBJ1-5; 8 nucleotides line up with TRBD1. Germline-derived CDR1 and CDR2 are MDHEN and SYDVKM. V shed 6 bases and J 0 bases; nucleotides not matched to a gene: 10. The CDR3 is 17 residues long. The chain's CDR3 is CASRPGGARDSNQPQHF. DNA for the CDR3: TGTGCCAGCAGGCCAGGGGGCGCGAGAGATAGCAATCAGCCCCAGCATTTT. Combining the CDR3 with reference TRBV28 and TRBJ1-5 gives the whole variable domain DVKVTQSSRYLVKRTGEKVFLECVQDMDHENMFWYRQDPGLGLRLIYFSYDVKMKEKGDIPEGYSVSREKKERFSLILESASTNQTSMYLCASRPGGARDSNQPQHFGDGTRLSIL.

As regards this clone: One end of the junction varies from germline; a read error may be responsible. The chain couples TRBV6-4 to TRBJ2-1; 10 positions match TRBD1. Germline V gene lookup returns CDR1 MRHNA and CDR2 SNTAGT. CDR3 length: 17 residues. CDR3 amino acids: CASSDSPGQGPYNEQFF. The CDR3, as DNA: TGTGCCAGCAGCGACTCTCCGGGACAGGGGCCCTACAATGAGCAGTTCTTC.

The chain couples TRBV27 to TRBJ2-1; 10 bases align to TRBD2. The V gene's germline CDR1 is MNHEY and CDR2 SMNVEV (reference sequence). Trimming cost V 5 bases and J 6 bases; bases outside gene matches: 4. This CDR3 contains 14 residues. CDR3 sequence (DNA): TGTGCCAGCAGTAGCGGGGGGGCAGGCAATGAGCAGTTCTTC. It specifies CASSSGGAGNEQFF.

This chain uses TRBV7-8 with TRBJ2-1; D may be TRBD2 (6 bases). CDR3 length: 19 amino acids. The V and J ends lost 1 base and 4 bases respectively, with 23 bases between them. Germline CDR1 SGHVS, CDR2 FQNEAQ. CDR3: CASSLGPGRTGGIYNEQFF. Here the CDR3 DNA reads TGTGCCAGCAGCTTAGGCCCAGGGAGGACCGGAGGCATTTACAATGAGCAGTTCTTC.

The genes are TRBV20-1 and TRBJ1-2; D unclear. Trimming stripped 0 bases from V and 4 bases from J, with 3 bases between. CDR3 size: 11 residues. Germline CDR1 reads DFQATT; CDR2 reads SNEGSKA (reference sequence). The CDR3 loop reads CSARDIYGYTF. Written as DNA, the CDR3 is TGCAGTGCTAGAGACATCTATGGCTACACCTTC.

The J gene is TRBJ2-1, the V gene TRBV5-1; TRBD2 agrees at 13 bases. The ends lost 3 bases at V and 7 bases at J; junction bases unmatched: 10. The CDR3 covers 17 residues. Germline V lookup: CDR1 SGHRS, CDR2 YFSETQ. This CDR3 reads CASSSTSTSGGRNEQFF. CDR3 nucleotides: TGCGCCAGCAGCTCTACCTCGACTAGCGGGGGGCGGAATGAGCAGTTCTTC.

This clone was counted only a few times. This chain links TRBV2 with TRBJ2-2, with 9 bases fitting TRBD2. V was clipped by 11 bases and J by 7 bases; unmatched bases: 5. The CDR3 covers 12 residues. The V gene's germline CDR1 is SNHLY and CDR2 FYNNEI. CDR3 amino acids: CAASGADGELFF. The CDR3 DNA reads TGTGCCGCTAGCGGGGCAGACGGGGAGCTGTTTTTT. The full variable domain, with the rest looked up from reference TRBV2 and TRBJ2-2, is EPEVTQTPSHQVTQMGQEVILRCVPISNHLYFYWYRQILGQKVEFLVSFYNNEISEKSEIFDDQFSVERPDGSNFTLKIRSTKLEDSAMYFCAASGADGELFFGEGSRLTVL.

The genes are TRBV6-5 and TRBJ1-2; TRBD1 is a possible D gene (5 bases). This CDR3 contains 13 residues. CDR1 is MNHEY, CDR2 SVGAGI, per germline. V lost 6 bases to trimming and J lost 4 bases, with 12 bases between them. The DNA of the CDR3 is TGTGCCAGCAGCCTCGACAGTATCTATGGCTACACCTTC. Translating it yields CASSLDSIYGYTF.

The chain recombines TRBV6-6 with TRBJ2-7; 10 nucleotides line up with TRBD2. Unmatched junction bases numbered 13, after V lost 5 bases and J lost 0 bases. Germline CDR1 reads MNHNY; CDR2 reads SVGAGI (reference sequence). The CDR3 runs to 18 residues. The CDR3 DNA is TGTGCCAGCAGTCCCCACCTTCCCGGACTAGCGGACTCCTACGAGCAGTACTTC. It translates to CASSPHLPGLADSYEQYF.

The chain combines TRBV4-1 with TRBJ2-1, with a weak D call TRBD2 (6 bases). The V end was cut by 1 base, the J end by 3 bases, with 13 bases between. Germline CDR1 reads MGHRA; CDR2 reads YSYEKL. The CDR3 has 16 residues. Written as DNA, the CDR3 is TGCGCCAGCAGCCAAGGCCGGGACTTGGGCTACAATGAGCAGTTCTTC. It translates to CASSQGRDLGYNEQFF.

The chain recombines TRBV27 with TRBJ2-7, with TRBD1 matching over 7 bases. In germline, CDR1 is MNHEY, CDR2 SMNVEV (reference sequence). The CDR3 is made up of 13 amino acids. With 8 bases clipped from V and 1 base from J, the junction kept 5 bases outside the gene matches. The CDR3 region is CASGQGVSYEQYF. CDR3 sequence (DNA): TGTGCCAGCGGGCAGGGGGTATCCTACGAGCAGTACTTC.

There are a few counts of this clone. The rearrangement links TRBV6-5 to TRBJ1-2, with unresolved D. The CDR3 consists of 12 residues. Germline lookup yields CDR1 MNHEY and CDR2 SVGAGI. V shed 5 bases and J shed 4 bases, with 8 bases lying between them. CDR3 protein: CASSSTIYGYTF. The CDR3 DNA sequence: TGTGCCAGCAGTAGCACGATCTATGGCTACACCTTC.